This note documents a single T cell receptor beta chain sequence. Its antigen is still unknown. Nothing much larger sits one base from this clone, and base qualities are not available. Ends trimmed: V by 1 base, J by 3 bases; bases unmatched to a gene: 8. From a lookup of the germline V gene, CDR1 and CDR2 are MGHRA and YSYEKL. The CDR3 measures 17 amino acids from cysteine to phenylalanine. CDR3 DNA is the only sequence kept; it has 51 bases, read in frame from the first base. Using the deep immunoSEQ assay, multiplex PCR amplified TCR CDR3 regions from genomic DNA. For each cell subset, the extracted genomic DNA was distributed evenly across all wells of several immunoSEQ 96-well plates, and each plate served as one replicate. For sorted subsets, each replicate PCR was loaded with roughly 0.2 ug genomic DNA, equivalent to 32,000 or so T cell genomes. Purified libraries were measured with a Qubit 3.0 fluorometer, size-checked on a Bioanalyzer 2100, and measured again with the KAPA Library Quantification kit. A separate single-read 150-cycle Illumina NextSeq 550 flow cell was used to sequence each immunoSEQ 96-well plate. The authors processed their data as follows. Because the immunoSEQ output included only junctional sequences and no quality scores, the filtering could not be the same as the filtering used for full-length reads. Sequences were annotated with PyIR, a Python wrapper for IgBLAST v1.9, using IMGT germline references to assign V/J genes and CDR3. Any read was removed if the V/J assignment was weak (E-value above 1e-6), the CDR3 was missing, or the read contained stop codons, out-of-frame junctions, or ambiguous translated residues. V3J clonotypes were defined as sequences sharing an identical inferred V gene, J gene, and CDR3 amino acid sequence. Percentage overlap between repertoires was calculated by dividing the number of shared unique clonotypes by the size of the smaller repertoire. Richness of each repertoire was evaluated using RTK rarefaction, the Chao1 estimator, and Recon v2.1 estimates of unobserved clonotypes. Generation probabilities for all TCRbeta clonotypes obtained by the gDNA method from a handful of donors were computed using OLGA. Imported from immuneACCESS, the table was reduced by TCRdb to in-frame sequences with V and J called. These copies leave out some clones; in studies compared against another copy, an unresolved V gene accounts for under half, and the cause of the remainder is not known. V and J calls plus clone size are reproduced from that table; the DNA served to infer D and trimming. This sample lists some 2.1 million clones; 85% to 95% were detected once. Of the sample, approximately 1.2% falls within the top ten clones.

The data belong to a study of shared clonotypes between healthy human individuals (dated by TCRdb to the early 2020s). Regarding the complete study: Three men and a couple of women, aged 18 to 49 years, made up the cohort. Each donor's leukapheresis produced roughly between roughly 0.94 and 9.5 billion PBMCs. The study deeply sequenced blood TCR repertoires of about five healthy adults to estimate repertoire size and the extent of clonotype sharing between individuals. Per donor, three plates each were used for CD4 naive and CD4 memory, two for CD8 naive, and one for CD8 memory. To increase sequencing depth and limit assay-specific biases, different laboratories used diverse techniques to prepare libraries and sequence TCR repertoires. Study-wide conclusions, independent of this receptor: Because the study included a small number of donors, the genetic and exposure-history diversity represented was limited. Compared with non-shared clonotypes, clonotypes shared by all four sorted-subset donors had higher generation probabilities. Sampling was restricted to blood, and TCR repertoires in tissue are likely to differ from TCR repertoires in blood. Even with the large sequencing depth, rarefaction of the sorted-subset datasets indicated that sequencing was incomplete. Naive subsets generally had larger estimated clonotype richness than memory subsets. Pairwise subsampling led to the expectation that sequencing depth would affect the degree of clonotype sharing among donors. When a handful of donors were compared, the shared fraction of clonotypes was about 5.5% for naive CD4, around 3.6% for naive CD8, 2% to 2.5% for memory CD4, and roughly 0.4% for memory CD8.

CD8 naive samples consisted of CD45RO-negative cells that were positively selected for CCR7, yielding a CD45RA+CCR7+ population without TemRA cells. Donors were healthy HIV-negative adults with no recently reported acute infections or vaccinations. Only Caucasian adults living in Nashville, Tennessee, USA were represented among the donors. Blood was obtained by leukapheresis, after which PBMCs were separated by Ficoll-Histopaque density gradient centrifugation and cryopreserved in liquid nitrogen vapor phase. Analytical flow cytometry was used to check the purity and quantity of every magnetically sorted T cell population. Genomic DNA was isolated from each sorted fraction and quantified by UV absorbance on a Nanodrop 2000c.

The material sequenced was naive CD8+ T cells sorted from blood. The cell subset or site label for this specimen denotes: CD45RA+CCR7+. This chain joins TRBV4-1 to TRBJ2-3, with 9 junctional bases fitting TRBD1. The clonotype originates from a man aged 18 to 29 in good health. CDR3 reads: CASSQVAGQGLTDTQYF. The base sequence is TGCGCCAGCAGCCAAGTTGCGGGACAGGGTTTGACAGATACGCAGTATTTT.